The 20 T cell receptor beta chains below all came from one sample that was sequenced in a study of CD8 T cells in ankylosing spondylitis. TCRdb reprocessed the 5' RACE reads via MiXCR and lists one record per CDR3 protein. The data show about 96,000 distinct CDR3 sequences, 25% to 35% seen once. What was sequenced was blood, either unsorted or a sorted T cell fraction (not recorded which). All receptors derive from a male donor with ankylosing spondylitis or in good health (not recorded which).

The chain links TRBV7-9 to TRBJ1-2; TRBD1 matches 7 bases. The CDR3 runs 15 residues. The ends lost 4 bases at V and 6 bases at J; junction bases unmatched: 11. Germline CDR1 and CDR2: SEHNR and FQNEAQ (reference sequence). CDR3 loop: CASSSTGQTLDGYTF. The CDR3 DNA is TGTGCCAGCAGCTCGACGGGACAGACTTTGGATGGCTACACCTTC.

The chain has TRBV2 and TRBJ2-5; either TRBD1 or TRBD2 may fit D (5 bases each). V dropped 8 bases and J dropped 5 bases, with 15 bases sitting between them. CDR1 and CDR2 from the germline V gene are SNHLY and FYNNEI. This CDR3 spans 13 amino acids. CDR3 residues: CASERGVRETQYF. CDR3 nucleotides: TGTGCCAGCGAACGAGGGGTCCGGGAGACCCAGTACTTC.

The chain recombines TRBV11-2 with TRBJ2-3; 7 bases fit TRBD2. The CDR3 runs to 18 residues. Looked up from germline, CDR1 is SGHAT and CDR2 is FQNNGV. With 2 bases clipped from V and 5 bases from J, the junction kept 16 bases outside the gene matches. The CDR3 reads CASSLNGGGTWGGDTQYF. The CDR3 region has the DNA TGTGCCAGCAGCTTAAATGGCGGCGGGACTTGGGGGGGAGATACGCAGTATTTT.

This clonotype was detected only a few times. The rearrangement joins TRBV10-3 to TRBJ2-7; no definite D call. Germline CDR1 and CDR2: ENHRY and SYGVKD. With 3 bases removed from V and 3 bases from J, the gap between germline ends came to 12 bases. This CDR3 comprises 14 residues. This chain's CDR3 is CAISDLGQLYEQYF. DNA of the CDR3: TGTGCCATCAGTGACCTCGGGCAACTCTACGAGCAGTACTTC.

This clonotype was counted many times. The rearrangement joins TRBV11-2 to TRBJ1-2; 8 nucleotides agree with TRBD1. Per the germline V gene, CDR1 is SGHAT and CDR2 is FQNNGV. The CDR3 spans 15 residues. The V and J ends lost 4 bases and 12 bases, in that order; junction bases with no gene match: 16. CDR3 sequence reads: CASSSALRTGHRNTF. DNA for the CDR3: TGTGCCAGCAGCTCCGCTCTCCGGACAGGGCATCGCAACACCTTC.

The chain recombines TRBV12-3 or TRBV12-4 with TRBJ1-1, with 8 bases lining up with TRBD1. The CDR3 is 13 amino acids. V shed 3 bases, J shed 11 bases, and the junction held 8 bases outside the gene matches. The CDR3 DNA follows: TGTGCCAGCAGTTTCGGGCAGGGGGCGGGGGCTTTCTTT. This gives the protein CASSFGQGAGAFF.

The rearrangement joins TRBV14 to TRBJ2-6; a weak D match, TRBD1 (6 bases). The V end was cut by 4 bases, the J end by 0 bases, with 13 bases between. The CDR3 runs 17 residues. Germline V gene data show CDR1 as SGHDN and CDR2 as FVKESK. The CDR3: CASSPRQGSSGANVLTF. CDR3 sequence (DNA): TGTGCCAGCAGCCCCCGTCAGGGGAGCTCTGGGGCCAACGTCCTGACTTTC.

This sequence joins TRBV5-1 and TRBJ1-2, with TRBD1 identical over 9 bases. Losses at the gene ends were 0 bases for V and 2 bases for J; bases not matched to a gene: 2. CDR1 is SGHRS and CDR2 is YFSETQ in the germline V gene. The CDR3 has 15 residues. This chain's CDR3 is CASSLGGQGNYGYTF. The DNA for the CDR3 is TGCGCCAGCAGCTTGGGGGGACAGGGAAACTATGGCTACACCTTC.

This clonotype was detected only a few times. The chain recombines TRBV11-1 with TRBJ2-3; 9 positions match TRBD2. CDR1 is SGHAT and CDR2 is FQDESV in the germline V gene (reference sequence). After removal of 5 bases from V and 5 bases from J, the junction contained 20 bases not matched to a gene. The CDR3 runs to 19 residues. CDR3 sequence: CASSPTSNFMREGRDTQYF. The CDR3 nucleotides read TGTGCCAGCAGCCCAACCTCTAACTTTATGCGGGAGGGCCGAGATACGCAGTATTTT.

This clonotype has only a few counts. The CDR3: CASSPEGARTDTQYF. CDR3 in DNA: TGCGCCAGCAGCCCCGAGGGAGCGCGCACAGATACGCAGTATTTT. The chain joins TRBV5-1 to TRBJ2-3, with D perhaps TRBD2 (5 bases). This CDR3 contains 15 residues. The germline V gene has CDR1 SGHRS and CDR2 YFSETQ. Between the trimmed V and J ends, which lost 4 bases and 1 base, there was a span of 13 bases.

The rearrangement joins TRBV7-8 to TRBJ2-1, with TRBD2 matching over 15 bases. The V and J ends lost 0 bases and 4 bases, in that order; junction bases with no gene match: 1. The CDR3 length is 17 residues. Germline V gene sequence: CDR1 SGHVS, CDR2 FQNEAQ. The CDR3 DNA sequence: TGTGCCAGCAGCTTAGCGGGGACTAGCGGGGGGTACAATGAGCAGTTCTTC. It codes for CASSLAGTSGGYNEQFF.

This clonotype was detected a few times. The chain uses TRBV20-1 and TRBJ2-6; no definite D call. Germline values: CDR1 DFQATT, CDR2 SNEGSKA (reference sequence). The length of the CDR3 is 16 residues. V dropped 1 base and J dropped 0 bases, with 10 bases sitting between them. CDR3 sequence: CSARGIDDSGANVLTF. In DNA, the CDR3 is TGCAGTGCTAGAGGGATTGATGACTCTGGGGCCAACGTCCTGACTTTC.

A remark on this clonotype: The germline gene is not matched at one end of the junction; a read error may be the cause. The chain combines TRBV2 with TRBJ2-3, with 9 bases identical to TRBD1. This CDR3 contains 11 residues. Germline V CDR1 and CDR2: SNHLY, FYNNEI. The CDR3 protein is CASSDPGQGCF. The CDR3 DNA sequence: TGTGCCAGCAGCGATCCGGGACAGGGCTGTTTT.

This rearrangement joins TRBV7-2 to TRBJ2-5; perhaps TRBD1 as D (5 bases). This CDR3 has 15 amino acids. Germline V gene lookup returns CDR1 SGHTA and CDR2 FQGNSA. V was trimmed by 1 base and J by 1 base, leaving 10 bases between them. CDR3 sequence (DNA): TGTGCCAGCAGCTTAGGTCAGGGAAGCCAAGAGACCCAGTACTTC. It translates to CASSLGQGSQETQYF.

This clonotype showed up just a few times. CDR3 DNA sequence: TGTGCCAGCAGCCAAGGAGTGAACACTGAAGCTTTCTTT. The encoded protein is CASSQGVNTEAFF. The V call is TRBV14, the J call TRBJ1-1, with D hard to call. Trimming removed 1 base at V and 0 bases at J, with 3 bases between. CDR3 length: 13 residues. Germline V gene sequence: CDR1 SGHDN, CDR2 FVKESK.

V usage is TRBV6-5 and J usage is TRBJ1-2, with TRBD1 as a possible D gene (6 bases). The CDR3 runs to 15 residues. The germline V gene encodes CDR1 MNHEY and CDR2 SVGAGI. The ends were cut back, 4 bases at V and 4 bases at J, with 16 bases in the middle. This chain's CDR3 is CASSFRQEPIYGYTF. The DNA for the CDR3 is TGTGCCAGCAGTTTCCGACAGGAGCCTATCTATGGCTACACCTTC.

This clonotype appeared a few times. The V and J genes are TRBV18 and TRBJ2-5; D gene unclear. Trimming stripped 0 bases from V and 2 bases from J, with 7 bases between. This CDR3 has 14 amino acids. In germline, CDR1 is KGHSH, CDR2 LQKENI. As DNA, the CDR3 is TGTGCCAGCTCACCACCGGATGGGCAAGAGACCCAGTACTTC. This translates into CASSPPDGQETQYF.

In its sample, this clonotype was seen a few times. The genes are TRBV20-1 and TRBJ2-5; 7 bases are a match to TRBD1. V gave up 4 bases and J gave up 4 bases; unmatched junction bases: 3. The CDR3 is 12 amino acids. Germline CDR1 and CDR2: DFQATT and SNEGSKA (reference sequence). As DNA, the CDR3 is TGCAGTGCTAACTACAGGGGAGAGACCCAGTACTTC. It yields the protein CSANYRGETQYF.

This chain connects TRBV12-3 or TRBV12-4 to TRBJ2-5; D uncertain. With 1 base removed from V and 4 bases from J, the gap between germline ends came to 4 bases. The CDR3 has 12 amino acids. For the CDR3, the DNA is TGTGCCAGCAGTTTAGTATCAGAGACCCAGTACTTC. Its translation is CASSLVSETQYF.

This clonotype occurred once. The chain has TRBV20-1 and TRBJ2-3; D is uncertain. Germline CDR1 reads DFQATT; CDR2 reads SNEGSKA (reference sequence). V lost 3 bases to trimming and J lost 7 bases, with 14 bases between them. This CDR3 is built from 13 residues. This CDR3 reads CSASPDGRNTQYF. The CDR3 region has the DNA TGCAGTGCTAGCCCAGATGGCCGGAATACGCAGTATTTT.